This passage covers 26 T cell receptor beta chains from one sample sequenced in a study of cytomegalovirus exposure and HLA in healthy donors. PCR was performed using 60 Vbeta and 13 Jbeta primers. Clones were read by immunoSEQ multiplex PCR, and TCRdb kept only the in-frame ones, dropping some. The repertoire holds 100,000 to 130,000 clones, with 74% as singletons. The sequenced sample was PBMCs. The receptors derive from a woman between 35 and 50 years old in good health and CMV-seropositive.

The chain uses TRBV10-3 and TRBJ1-1; TRBD1 aligns across 9 bases. Germline V gene sequence: CDR1 ENHRY, CDR2 SYGVKD. This CDR3 region has 16 residues. J lost 4 bases, V lost 0 bases, and 6 bases had no gene match. CDR3 amino acids: CAISESPADRGTEAFF. The DNA of the CDR3 is TGTGCCATCAGTGAGTCGCCGGCGGACAGGGGCACTGAAGCTTTCTTT.

This clone showed up just a few times. This chain links TRBV5-1 with TRBJ2-1; D is perhaps TRBD2 (6 bases). The germline V gene encodes CDR1 SGHRS and CDR2 YFSETQ. Trimming cost V 4 bases and J 9 bases, with 17 bases left between them. The CDR3 runs 14 residues. The CDR3 reads CASSPITSSLEQFF. The CDR3 nucleotides read TGCGCCAGCAGCCCCATCACTAGCAGCCTTGAGCAGTTCTTC.

V gene TRBV6-1 combines with J gene TRBJ1-1; the D is unclear. The CDR3 length is 11 residues. Deletions cut 7 bases from V and 1 base from J, with 4 bases between. Looked up from germline, CDR1 is MNHNS and CDR2 is SASEGT. The CDR3 protein is CASNRNTEAFF. In nucleotides, the CDR3 is TGTGCCAGCAATCGGAACACTGAAGCTTTCTTT.

This chain joins TRBV5-1 and TRBJ2-5; 7 bases line up with TRBD1. The CDR3 totals 17 residues. Germline V gives CDR1 SGHRS, CDR2 YFSETQ. V gave up 3 bases and J gave up 0 bases; unmatched junction bases: 11. The CDR3 loop is CASSSAGTASYQETQYF. CDR3 DNA: TGCGCCAGCAGCTCCGCCGGGACAGCCTCGTACCAAGAGACCCAGTACTTC.

A few counts support this clone. The chain combines TRBV27 with TRBJ2-5; 12 bases are shared with TRBD1. Unmatched junction bases numbered 7, after V lost 3 bases and J lost 5 bases. CDR3 length: 16 amino acids. CDR1 is MNHEY and CDR2 is SMNVEV in the germline V gene (reference sequence). CDR3 sequence reads: CASSFSGTGGRETQYF. CDR3 nucleotide sequence: TGTGCCAGCAGTTTCTCCGGGACAGGGGGCAGGGAGACCCAGTACTTC.

V and J are TRBV5-1 and TRBJ1-1; 8 bases map to TRBD1. The CDR3 is 14 residues long. V lost 3 bases, J lost 4 bases, and 5 bases stayed unmatched. Germline V gene lookup returns CDR1 SGHRS and CDR2 YFSETQ. The CDR3 loop reads CASSSGTGSTEAFF. CDR3 in DNA: TGCGCCAGCAGCTCAGGGACAGGAAGCACTGAAGCTTTCTTT.

The chain recombines TRBV6-6 with TRBJ2-5, with 11 positions matching TRBD1. The V segment lost 7 bases and the J segment 4 bases; nucleotides outside the gene matches: 8. The CDR3 covers 15 residues. Germline loops: CDR1 MNHNY, CDR2 SVGAGI (reference sequence). The CDR3 is CASIDRDRGSETQYF. CDR3 nucleotide sequence: TGTGCCAGCATCGACCGGGACAGGGGGTCAGAGACCCAGTACTTC.

This chain connects TRBV7-2 to TRBJ1-2; D remains unclear. Germline V gene data show CDR1 as SGHTA and CDR2 as FQGNSA. This CDR3 region has 13 residues. V was pared by 6 bases and J by 3 bases, with 11 bases between. CDR3 residues: CASSQASYYGYTF. CDR3 nucleotide sequence: TGTGCCAGCAGTCAAGCATCGTACTATGGCTACACCTTC.

CDR3 protein: CASSRAVGTGGRYEQYF. The CDR3 DNA reads TGTGCCAGCAGCCGGGCCGTAGGGACAGGGGGCCGTTACGAGCAGTACTTC. V and J are TRBV11-2 and TRBJ2-7, with 12 bases matching TRBD1. The V segment lost 5 bases and the J segment 4 bases; nucleotides outside the gene matches: 12. Germline-derived CDR1 and CDR2 are SGHAT and FQNNGV. The CDR3 contains 17 residues. The variable domain in full, with the rest retrieved from reference TRBV11-2 and TRBJ2-7, is EAGVAQSPRYKIIEKRQSVAFWCNPISGHATLYWYQQILGQGPKLLIQFQNNGVVDDSQLPKDRFSAERLKGVDSTLKIQPAKLEDSAVYLCASSRAVGTGGRYEQYFGPGTRLTVT.

This clone came up once. The CDR3, as DNA: TGCGCCAGCAGCTTGGTGTCAGTAAAATCAGAGACCCAGTACTTC. Translation gives CASSLVSVKSETQYF. V and J are TRBV5-1 and TRBJ2-5; D is unclear. The length of the CDR3 is 15 residues. Germline lookup yields CDR1 SGHRS and CDR2 YFSETQ. Trimming removed 0 bases from V and 4 bases from J, with 13 bases in between.

The V call is TRBV25-1, the J call TRBJ1-6; 7 bases line up with TRBD1. The CDR3 has 16 residues. J gave up 0 bases and V 5 bases, and 4 bases lay outside the gene matches. The germline V gene encodes CDR1 MGHDK and CDR2 SYGVNS. In DNA form, the CDR3 reads TGTGCCAGCAGTAAGGGACAGAGCTCCTATAATTCACCCCTCCACTTT. This translates into CASSKGQSSYNSPLHF.

This clone appeared a few times. The V gene is TRBV4-3, the J gene TRBJ2-6, with D unclear. Trimming pared 1 base from V and 3 bases from J, leaving 7 bases between. Germline V CDR1 and CDR2: LGHNA, YSLEER. CDR3 length: 15 residues. CDR3 residues: CASSQVLLGANVLTF. DNA of the CDR3: TGCGCCAGCAGCCAAGTTCTTCTTGGGGCCAACGTCCTGACTTTC.

The chain combines TRBV28 with TRBJ2-6; maybe TRBD2 (5 bases). V lost 6 bases and J 0 bases, leaving 21 bases between the germline ends. Germline V gene sequence: CDR1 MDHEN, CDR2 SYDVKM. This CDR3 is 19 amino acids long. CDR3 coding DNA: TGTGCCAGCAGCCCGGCGGGTCGGCAGAAAGGCTCTGGGGCCAACGTCCTGACTTTC. Its protein product is CASSPAGRQKGSGANVLTF.

The J gene is TRBJ2-3, the V gene TRBV7-2; the match to TRBD2 covers 8 bases. CDR3 length equals 14 residues. Germline trimming cut 4 bases from V and 6 bases from J; bases unmatched to any gene: 6. In germline, CDR1 is SGHTA, CDR2 FQGNSA. The CDR3 loop reads CASSSRRGADTQYF. The CDR3 DNA sequence: TGTGCCAGCAGCTCCCGGCGGGGGGCGGATACGCAGTATTTT. Full variable domain (outside the CDR3, taken from reference TRBV7-2 and TRBJ2-3): GAGVSQSPSNKVTEKGKDVELRCDPISGHTALYWYRQSLGQGLEFLIYFQGNSAPDKSGLPSDRFSAERTGGSVSTLTIQRTQQEDSAVYLCASSSRRGADTQYFGPGTRLTVL.

The chain combines TRBV7-2 with TRBJ1-5; a weak D match, TRBD1 (6 bases). The CDR3 is made up of 15 amino acids. From germline, CDR1 is SGHTA and CDR2 FQGNSA. V shed 1 base and J shed 7 bases, with 14 bases lying between them. The CDR3 DNA sequence: TGTGCCAGCAGCTTAGGACAGGTGGTAGGCCAGCCCCAGCATTTT. This sequence encodes CASSLGQVVGQPQHF.

This clone was recorded once. The chain employs TRBV6-1 and TRBJ2-5, with a tentative D call TRBD2 (6 bases). The CDR3 runs to 16 residues. Between the trimmed V and J ends, which lost 2 bases and 2 bases, there was a span of 15 bases. Germline V gives CDR1 MNHNS, CDR2 SASEGT. The chain's CDR3 is CASSERGLPPQETQYF. CDR3 nucleotides: TGTGCCAGCAGTGAACGGGGACTCCCCCCGCAAGAGACCCAGTACTTC.

The chain has TRBV18 and TRBJ2-2, with 8 bases that match TRBD2. The CDR3 consists of 18 residues. Unmatched junction bases numbered 8, after V lost 1 base and J lost 1 base. Looked up from germline, CDR1 is KGHSH and CDR2 is LQKENI. This CDR3 is CASSPRLGAGENTGELFF. In DNA form, the CDR3 reads TGTGCCAGCTCACCACGGTTGGGAGCGGGGGAGAACACCGGGGAGCTGTTTTTT.

V and J are TRBV7-2 and TRBJ1-1, with D maybe TRBD1 (5 bases). Germline V gene data show CDR1 as SGHTA and CDR2 as FQGNSA. Deletions cut 10 bases from V and 7 bases from J, with 13 bases between. CDR3 length: 11 residues. The DNA for the CDR3 is TGTGCCACGGGGGGGTTGAGTGAAGCTTTCTTT. Encoded protein: CATGGLSEAFF.

DNA for the CDR3: TGTGCCAGCAGTTCCCCTAAGACTCTGCACTATGGCTACACCTTC. Its protein is CASSSPKTLHYGYTF. The chain uses TRBV6-5 and TRBJ1-2; no clear D. Trimming cost V 4 bases and J 3 bases, with 15 bases left between them. The CDR3 is made up of 15 amino acids. Germline loops: CDR1 MNHEY, CDR2 SVGAGI.

The chain links TRBV10-1 to TRBJ2-5; D gene uncertain. V shed 2 bases and J shed 2 bases, with 12 bases lying between them. The CDR3 is 15 residues long. Germline V gives CDR1 WNHNN, CDR2 SYGVQD (reference sequence). The CDR3 reads CASSEKRQTQETQYF. The CDR3 DNA reads as TGCGCCAGCAGTGAGAAAAGACAAACTCAAGAGACCCAGTACTTC.

The chain carries TRBV21-1 and TRBJ2-1; no DNA check was done on the table's D call, TRBD2. TRBV21-1 is recorded as a pseudogene. This CDR3 contains 12 residues. The CDR3 spells CASSCSKHEQFF. The DNA of the CDR3 is TGTGCCAGCAGCTGCTCTAAGCATGAGCAGTTCTTC.

The rearrangement uses TRBV4-2 and TRBJ1-2; 10 positions agree with TRBD1. This CDR3 region has 16 residues. CDR1 and CDR2 (germline): LGHNA, YNFKEQ. Trimming took 0 bases from V and 6 from J; bases not matched to a gene: 7. CDR3 in amino acids: CASSQDSGQGRNGYTF. In nucleotides, the CDR3 is TGTGCCAGCAGCCAAGATTCGGGACAGGGGAGGAATGGCTACACCTTC.

The rearrangement joins TRBV4-1 to TRBJ1-5; D may be TRBD1 (6 bases). The CDR3 loop spans 14 amino acids. The germline V and J ends were trimmed by 0 bases and 6 bases, with 9 bases remaining between them. Per germline, CDR1 MGHRA and CDR2 YSYEKL. The CDR3 bases are TGCGCCAGCAGCCAAGATACAGGGAGTCAGCCCCAGCATTTT. Amino acid sequence: CASSQDTGSQPQHF.

The chain carries TRBV19 and TRBJ1-2; 7 nucleotides agree with TRBD1. V lost 3 bases to trimming and J lost 6 bases; unmatched junction nucleotides: 1. Germline CDR1 LNHDA, CDR2 SQIVND (reference sequence). The CDR3 is 12 amino acids. The CDR3 sequence is CASSMTGNGYTF. The CDR3 nucleotides read TGTGCCAGTAGTATGACAGGGAATGGCTACACCTTC.

The genes are TRBV5-1 and TRBJ2-1, with D possibly TRBD2 on 6 matching bases. CDR1 is SGHRS, CDR2 YFSETQ, per germline. This CDR3 is 15 amino acids long. The V end was cut by 4 bases, the J end by 4 bases, with 15 bases between. The CDR3 nucleotides are TGCGCCAGCAGCCCGGGTGGGGGGAGTTACAATGAGCAGTTCTTC. Translated: CASSPGGGSYNEQFF.

The chain employs TRBV25-1 and TRBJ2-1; 10 bases line up with TRBD1. This CDR3 has 14 amino acids. The trim removed 9 bases at V and 16 bases at J, leaving 18 bases unmatched. Germline CDR1 MGHDK, CDR2 SYGVNS. The CDR3 DNA reads as TGTGCCAGTAGGGGGGGGATACCGGGACAGGGGCATTTCTTC. This codes for CASRGGIPGQGHFF.